These 13 T cell receptor beta chains share one sample of origin, sequenced in a study of control samples from healthy donors and cancer patients. Data came from immunoSEQ multiplex PCR; TCRdb stores just in-frame clones and leaves some out. The sample records around 67,000 clones, approximately 89% being singletons. Specimen: PBMCs. Receptors were obtained from a man between 60 and 75 years old with colorectal cancer.

The rearrangement uses TRBV6-5 and TRBJ1-1; D is unresolved. CDR3 length: 14 amino acids. V was cut by 6 bases and J by 1 base, with 12 bases left in between. CDR1 MNHEY and CDR2 SVGAGI come from the germline V gene. CDR3 DNA: TGTGCCAGCAGACCTACAGCCCAGAACACTGAAGCTTTCTTT. Its protein is CASRPTAQNTEAFF.

CDR3 sequence (DNA): TGTGCCAGCAGGCTTGGCGTGGCCGAGCAGTACTTC. Its translation: CASRLGVAEQYF. V usage is TRBV6-6 and J usage is TRBJ2-7, with D unclear. Germline V gene sequence: CDR1 MNHNY, CDR2 SVGAGI (reference sequence). The CDR3 length is 12 residues. V lost 6 bases, J lost 6 bases, and 12 bases lay in between.

This rearrangement joins TRBV2 to TRBJ1-5; TRBD1 is a possible D gene (6 bases). V was shortened by 3 bases and J by 9 bases, with 18 bases between the two germline ends. This CDR3 comprises 15 residues. Germline V gene lookup returns CDR1 SNHLY and CDR2 FYNNEI. The chain's CDR3 is CASSDTGRARGPQHF. CDR3 bases: TGTGCCAGCAGTGATACAGGGAGGGCAAGGGGGCCCCAGCATTTT.

V is TRBV18 and J is TRBJ1-1; 8 bases agree with TRBD1. The V gene's germline CDR1 is KGHSH and CDR2 LQKENI. The CDR3 runs 15 residues. V lost 4 bases and J lost 1; bases outside the gene matches: 5. CDR3 sequence reads: CASSHRQGRNTEAFF. For the CDR3, the DNA is TGTGCCAGCTCACATAGACAGGGGAGGAACACTGAAGCTTTCTTT.

The V gene is TRBV7-9, the J gene TRBJ1-4; D might be TRBD1 (6 bases). There are 15 residues in the CDR3. CDR1 is SEHNR, CDR2 FQNEAQ, per germline (reference sequence). V lost 5 bases and J 6 bases, leaving 16 bases between the germline ends. The CDR3: CASSVPWGPDEKLFF. CDR3 sequence (DNA): TGTGCCAGCAGCGTCCCGTGGGGGCCGGATGAAAAACTGTTTTTT.

The CDR3 DNA sequence: TGTGCCAGCAGCCAAGATCAACACCCCAGGGGCTATGGCTACACCTTC. Its translation: CASSQDQHPRGYGYTF. The chain has TRBV14 and TRBJ1-2; a weak D match, TRBD1 (6 bases). CDR1 is SGHDN and CDR2 is FVKESK in the germline V gene. The CDR3 spans 16 residues. Between the trimmed V and J ends, which lost 0 bases and 4 bases, there was a span of 15 bases.

This sequence joins TRBV11-2 and TRBJ1-4, with D hard to call. Trimming took 1 base from V and 0 from J, leaving 6 bases between them. CDR1 and CDR2 (germline): SGHAT, FQNNGV. CDR3 size: 15 residues. CDR3: CASSLGTTTNEKLFF. DNA for the CDR3: TGTGCCAGCAGCTTAGGCACAACAACTAATGAAAAACTGTTTTTT. Complete variable domain (other parts from reference TRBV11-2 and TRBJ1-4): EAGVAQSPRYKIIEKRQSVAFWCNPISGHATLYWYQQILGQGPKLLIQFQNNGVVDDSQLPKDRFSAERLKGVDSTLKIQPAKLEDSAVYLCASSLGTTTNEKLFFGSGTQLSVL.

The chain couples TRBV5-1 to TRBJ1-1, with 11 bases aligning to TRBD1. Trimming removed 3 bases from V and 1 base from J; junction bases left unmatched: 2. Germline lookup yields CDR1 SGHRS and CDR2 YFSETQ. The CDR3 loop spans 15 amino acids. CDR3 DNA sequence: TGCGCCAGCAGCTCTGGGACAGGGGGGAACACTGAAGCTTTCTTT. It codes for CASSSGTGGNTEAFF.

V usage is TRBV7-7 and J usage is TRBJ2-2; no clear D gene. This CDR3 has 13 amino acids. The V end lost 5 bases, the J end lost 8 bases, and 12 bases lay between the germline ends. From germline, CDR1 is SSHAT and CDR2 FNYEAQ (reference sequence). CDR3 DNA: TGTGCCAGCAGCGCCGAAGGGATTGGGGAGCTGTTTTTT. Protein sequence: CASSAEGIGELFF.

This clone was seen only a few times. The rearrangement joins TRBV5-1 to TRBJ1-6; D is perhaps TRBD1 (6 bases). Germline CDR1 and CDR2: SGHRS and YFSETQ. The CDR3 runs to 14 residues. Trimming took off 2 bases at V and 7 bases at J, with 10 bases between the two ends. CDR3 coding DNA: TGCGCCAGCAGCTTCAACAGGGAAAATTCACCCCTCCACTTT. This codes for CASSFNRENSPLHF.

The genes are TRBV11-3 and TRBJ2-1; tentative D call: TRBD1 (5 bases). In germline, CDR1 is SGHNT, CDR2 YENEEA. The CDR3 spans 15 residues. V was trimmed by 1 base and J by 7 bases, leaving 14 bases between them. The CDR3 here is CASSLVQGWGNEQFF. In DNA form, the CDR3 reads TGTGCCAGCAGCTTAGTCCAGGGTTGGGGAAATGAGCAGTTCTTC.

This sequence joins TRBV5-4 and TRBJ2-7, with 7 nucleotides matching TRBD2. The V and J ends lost 4 bases and 5 bases, in that order; junction bases with no gene match: 9. This CDR3 has 14 amino acids. Germline V gene lookup returns CDR1 SGHNT and CDR2 YYREEE (reference sequence). The CDR3 bases are TGTGCCAGCAGCGTCACCGGGACTACGAACGAGCAGTACTTC. As protein: CASSVTGTTNEQYF.

The J gene is TRBJ1-6, the V gene TRBV27, with 8 nucleotides matching TRBD1. The CDR3 extends over 15 amino acids. The trim removed 5 bases at V and 3 bases at J, leaving 3 bases unmatched. The V gene's germline CDR1 is MNHEY and CDR2 SMNVEV (reference sequence). The CDR3 spells CASSPGTGYNSPLHF. The CDR3, as DNA: TGTGCCAGCAGTCCGGGGACAGGCTATAATTCACCCCTCCACTTT.